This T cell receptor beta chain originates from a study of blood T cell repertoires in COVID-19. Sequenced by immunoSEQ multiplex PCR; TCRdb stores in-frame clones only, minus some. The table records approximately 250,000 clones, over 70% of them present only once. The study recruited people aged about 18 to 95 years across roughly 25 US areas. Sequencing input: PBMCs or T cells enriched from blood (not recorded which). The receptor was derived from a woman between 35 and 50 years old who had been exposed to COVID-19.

In DNA, the CDR3 is TGTGCCAGCAGCGCCCGCCGGGACAGGGCACACACTGAAGCTTTCTTT. Its protein product is CASSARRDRAHTEAFF. The chain carries TRBV9 and TRBJ1-1; 9 bases fit TRBD1. V gave up 3 bases and J gave up 3 bases; unmatched junction bases: 9. This CDR3 contains 16 residues. Germline V CDR1 and CDR2: SGDLS, YYNGEE.